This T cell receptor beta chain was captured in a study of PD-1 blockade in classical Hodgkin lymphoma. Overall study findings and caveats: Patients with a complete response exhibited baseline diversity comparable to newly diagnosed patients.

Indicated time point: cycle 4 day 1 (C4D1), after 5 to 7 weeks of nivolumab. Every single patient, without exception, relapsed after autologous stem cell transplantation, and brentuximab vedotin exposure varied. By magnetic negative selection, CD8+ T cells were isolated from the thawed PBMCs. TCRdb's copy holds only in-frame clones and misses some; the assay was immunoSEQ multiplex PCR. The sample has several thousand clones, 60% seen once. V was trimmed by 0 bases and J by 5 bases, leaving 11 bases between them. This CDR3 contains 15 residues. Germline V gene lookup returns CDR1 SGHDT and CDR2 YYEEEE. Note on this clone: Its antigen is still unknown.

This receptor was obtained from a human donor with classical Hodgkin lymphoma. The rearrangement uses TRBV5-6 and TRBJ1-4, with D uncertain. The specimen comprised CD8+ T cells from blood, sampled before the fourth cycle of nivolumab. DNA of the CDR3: TGTGCCAGCAGCTTGGGGAACAGAAGAAATGAAAAACTGTTTTTT. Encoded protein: CASSLGNRRNEKLFF.